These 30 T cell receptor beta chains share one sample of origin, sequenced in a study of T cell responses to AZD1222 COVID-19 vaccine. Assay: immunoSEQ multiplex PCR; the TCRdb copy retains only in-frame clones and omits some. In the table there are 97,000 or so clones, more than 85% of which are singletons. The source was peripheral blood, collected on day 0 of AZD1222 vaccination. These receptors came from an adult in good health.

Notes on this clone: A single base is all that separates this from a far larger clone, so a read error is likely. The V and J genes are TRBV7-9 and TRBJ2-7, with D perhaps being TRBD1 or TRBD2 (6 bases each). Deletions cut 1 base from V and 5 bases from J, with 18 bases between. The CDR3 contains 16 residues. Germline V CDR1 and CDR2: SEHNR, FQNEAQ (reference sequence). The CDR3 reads CASSLVGEGGPDEQYF. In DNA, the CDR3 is TGTGCCAGCAGCTTAGTGGGGGAAGGGGGGCCCGACGAGCAGTACTTC.

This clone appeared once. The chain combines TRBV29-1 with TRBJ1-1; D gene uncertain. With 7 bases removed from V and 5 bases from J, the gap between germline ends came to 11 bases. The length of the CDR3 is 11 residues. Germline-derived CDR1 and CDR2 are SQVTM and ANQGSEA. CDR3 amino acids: CSGRWATEAFF. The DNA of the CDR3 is TGCAGCGGTCGGTGGGCGACTGAAGCTTTCTTT.

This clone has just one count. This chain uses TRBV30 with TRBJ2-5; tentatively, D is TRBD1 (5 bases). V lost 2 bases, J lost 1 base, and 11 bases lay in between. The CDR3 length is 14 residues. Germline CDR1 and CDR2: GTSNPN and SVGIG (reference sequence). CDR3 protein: CAWSRPGIQETQYF. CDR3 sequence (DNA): TGTGCCTGGAGTAGGCCAGGGATCCAAGAGACCCAGTACTTC.

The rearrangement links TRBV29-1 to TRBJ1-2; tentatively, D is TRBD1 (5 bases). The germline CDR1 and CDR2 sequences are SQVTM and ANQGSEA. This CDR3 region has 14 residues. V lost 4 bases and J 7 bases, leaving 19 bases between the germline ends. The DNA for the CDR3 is TGCAGCGTTGGGGGGACTCCCGGCATTACTGGCTACACCTTC. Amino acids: CSVGGTPGITGYTF. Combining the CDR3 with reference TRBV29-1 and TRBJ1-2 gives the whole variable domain SAVISQKPSRDICQRGTSLTIQCQVDSQVTMMFWYRQQPGQSLTLIATANQGSEATYESGFVIDKFPISRPNLTFSTLTVSNMSPEDSSIYLCSVGGTPGITGYTFGSGTRLTVV.

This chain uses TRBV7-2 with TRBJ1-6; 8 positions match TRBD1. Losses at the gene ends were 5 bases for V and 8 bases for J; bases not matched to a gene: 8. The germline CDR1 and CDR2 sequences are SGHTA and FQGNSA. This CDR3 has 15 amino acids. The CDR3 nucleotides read TGTGCCAGCAGCCGGGATCCGGGACAGGATTCACCCCTCCACTTT. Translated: CASSRDPGQDSPLHF.

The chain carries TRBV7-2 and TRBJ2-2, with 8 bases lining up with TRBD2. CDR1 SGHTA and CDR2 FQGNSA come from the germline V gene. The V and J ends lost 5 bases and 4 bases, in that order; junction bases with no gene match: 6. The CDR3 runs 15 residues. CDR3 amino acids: CASSPRLAGTGELFF. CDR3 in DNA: TGTGCCAGCAGCCCCCGGCTAGCGGGCACCGGGGAGCTGTTTTTT.

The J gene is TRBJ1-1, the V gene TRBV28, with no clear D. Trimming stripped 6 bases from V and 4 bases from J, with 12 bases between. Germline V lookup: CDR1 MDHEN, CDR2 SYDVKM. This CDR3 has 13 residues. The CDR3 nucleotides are TGTGCCAGCAGCGGACCCTTGATCACTGAAGCTTTCTTT. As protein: CASSGPLITEAFF.

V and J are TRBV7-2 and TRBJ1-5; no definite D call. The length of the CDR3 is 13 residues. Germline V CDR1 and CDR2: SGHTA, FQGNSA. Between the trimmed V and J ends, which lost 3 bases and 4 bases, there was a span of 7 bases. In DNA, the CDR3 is TGTGCCAGCAGCTTCTTTCAGAATCAGCCCCAGCATTTT. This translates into CASSFFQNQPQHF.

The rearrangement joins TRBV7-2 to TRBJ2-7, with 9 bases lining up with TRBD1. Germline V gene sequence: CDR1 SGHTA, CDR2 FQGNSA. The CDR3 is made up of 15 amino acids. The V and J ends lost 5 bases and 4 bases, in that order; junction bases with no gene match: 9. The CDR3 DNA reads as TGTGCCAGCAGCCCGGACAGGGGCGCCGGGTACGAGCAGTACTTC. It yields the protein CASSPDRGAGYEQYF.

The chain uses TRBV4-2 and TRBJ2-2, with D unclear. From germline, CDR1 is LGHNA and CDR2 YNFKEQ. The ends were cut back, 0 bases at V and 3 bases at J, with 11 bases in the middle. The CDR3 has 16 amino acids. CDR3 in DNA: TGTGCCAGCAGCCAAGATAAGGGATACGACACCGGGGAGCTGTTTTTT. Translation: CASSQDKGYDTGELFF.

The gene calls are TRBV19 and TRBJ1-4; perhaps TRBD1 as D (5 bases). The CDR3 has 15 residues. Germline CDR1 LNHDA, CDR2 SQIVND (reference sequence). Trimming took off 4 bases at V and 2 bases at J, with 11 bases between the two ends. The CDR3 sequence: CASSTSTGTNEKLFF. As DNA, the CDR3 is TGTGCCAGTAGTACTAGCACAGGTACTAATGAAAAACTGTTTTTT.

The CDR3 nucleotides read TGCGCCAGCAGCAAAACAGGGGCGGGCGGCTACACCTTC. It encodes CASSKTGAGGYTF. The J gene is TRBJ1-2, the V gene TRBV4-3; the match to TRBD1 covers 7 bases. The CDR3 is 13 residues long. Germline V gene sequence: CDR1 LGHNA, CDR2 YSLEER. With V trimmed by 5 bases and J by 8 bases, 8 bases remained unmatched.

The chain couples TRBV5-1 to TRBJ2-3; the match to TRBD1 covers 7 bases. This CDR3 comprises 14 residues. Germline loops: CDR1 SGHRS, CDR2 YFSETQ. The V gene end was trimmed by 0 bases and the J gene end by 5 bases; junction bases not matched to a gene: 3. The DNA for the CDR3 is TGCGCCAGCAGCTTGGAACAGGGGATAGATACGCAGTATTTT. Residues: CASSLEQGIDTQYF. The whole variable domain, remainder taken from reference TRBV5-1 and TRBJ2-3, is KAGVTQTPRYLIKTRGQQVTLSCSPISGHRSVSWYQQTPGQGLQFLFEYFSETQRNKGNFPGRFSGRQFSNSRSEMNVSTLELGDSALYLCASSLEQGIDTQYFGPGTRLTVL.

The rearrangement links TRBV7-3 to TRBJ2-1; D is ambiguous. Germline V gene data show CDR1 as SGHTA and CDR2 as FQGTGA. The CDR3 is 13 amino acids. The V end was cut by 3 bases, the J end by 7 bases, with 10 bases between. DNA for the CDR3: TGTGCCAGCAGCTTTCAGGTGGGAAATGAGCAGTTCTTC. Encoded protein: CASSFQVGNEQFF.

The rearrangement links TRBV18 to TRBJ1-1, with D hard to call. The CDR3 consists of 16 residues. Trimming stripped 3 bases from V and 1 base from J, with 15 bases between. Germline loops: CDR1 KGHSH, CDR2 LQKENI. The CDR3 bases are TGTGCCAGCTCACCGACGAGAACAGTGCCGAACACTGAAGCTTTCTTT. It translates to CASSPTRTVPNTEAFF.

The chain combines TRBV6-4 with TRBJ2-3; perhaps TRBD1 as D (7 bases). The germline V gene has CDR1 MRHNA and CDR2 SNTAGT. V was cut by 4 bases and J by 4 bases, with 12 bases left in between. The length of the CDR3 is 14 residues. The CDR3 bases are TGTGCCAGCAGTGGGCAGGGGGGCGCAGATACGCAGTATTTT. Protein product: CASSGQGGADTQYF.

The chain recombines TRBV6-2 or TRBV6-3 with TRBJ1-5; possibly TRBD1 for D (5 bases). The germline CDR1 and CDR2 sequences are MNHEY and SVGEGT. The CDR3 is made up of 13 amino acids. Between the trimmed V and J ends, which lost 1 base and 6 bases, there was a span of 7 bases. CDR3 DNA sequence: TGTGCCAGCAGTTACTTCGGGGGTCAGCCCCAGCATTTT. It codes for CASSYFGGQPQHF.

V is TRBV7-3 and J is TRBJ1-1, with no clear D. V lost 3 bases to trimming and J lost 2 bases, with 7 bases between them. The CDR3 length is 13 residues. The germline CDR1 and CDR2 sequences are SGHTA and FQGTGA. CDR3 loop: CASSFSGNTEAFF. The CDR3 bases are TGTGCCAGCAGCTTTAGCGGAAACACTGAAGCTTTCTTT. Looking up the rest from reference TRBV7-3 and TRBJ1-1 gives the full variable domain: GAGVSQTPSNKVTEKGKYVELRCDPISGHTALYWYRQSLGQGPEFLIYFQGTGAADDSGLPNDRFFAVRPEGSVSTLKIQRTERGDSAVYLCASSFSGNTEAFFGQGTRLTVV.

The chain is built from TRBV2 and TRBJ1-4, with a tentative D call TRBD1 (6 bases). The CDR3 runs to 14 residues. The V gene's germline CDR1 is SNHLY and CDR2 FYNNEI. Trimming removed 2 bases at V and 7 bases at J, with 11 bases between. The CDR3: CASSEQGLAEKLFF. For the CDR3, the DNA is TGTGCCAGCAGTGAACAGGGGTTGGCTGAAAAACTGTTTTTT.

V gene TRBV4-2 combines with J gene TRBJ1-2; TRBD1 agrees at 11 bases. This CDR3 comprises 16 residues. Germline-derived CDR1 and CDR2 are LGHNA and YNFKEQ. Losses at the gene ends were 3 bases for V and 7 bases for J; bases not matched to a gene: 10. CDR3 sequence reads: CASSHPGQGASSGYTF. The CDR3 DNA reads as TGTGCCAGCAGCCATCCAGGACAGGGGGCGAGCTCTGGCTACACCTTC.

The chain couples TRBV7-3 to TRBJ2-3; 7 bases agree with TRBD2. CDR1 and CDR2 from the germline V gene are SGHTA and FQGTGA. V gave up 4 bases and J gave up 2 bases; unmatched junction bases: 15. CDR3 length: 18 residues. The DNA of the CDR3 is TGTGCCAGCAGCTCCCAAGGTCGGGCTAGCGGTAACACAGATACGCAGTATTTT. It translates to CASSSQGRASGNTDTQYF.

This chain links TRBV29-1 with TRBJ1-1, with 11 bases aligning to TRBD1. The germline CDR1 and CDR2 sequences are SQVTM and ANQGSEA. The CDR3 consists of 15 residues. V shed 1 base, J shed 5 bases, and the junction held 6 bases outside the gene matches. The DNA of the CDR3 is TGCAGCGTTGAAGGGACAGGGGGCGCGTGGACTGAAGCTTTCTTT. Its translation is CSVEGTGGAWTEAFF.

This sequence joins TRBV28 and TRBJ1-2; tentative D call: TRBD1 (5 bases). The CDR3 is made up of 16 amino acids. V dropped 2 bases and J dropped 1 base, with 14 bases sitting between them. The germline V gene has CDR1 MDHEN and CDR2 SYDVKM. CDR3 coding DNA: TGTGCCAGCAGTTTAGGGGGGGGAGGAGTTAACTATGGCTACACCTTC. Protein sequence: CASSLGGGGVNYGYTF.

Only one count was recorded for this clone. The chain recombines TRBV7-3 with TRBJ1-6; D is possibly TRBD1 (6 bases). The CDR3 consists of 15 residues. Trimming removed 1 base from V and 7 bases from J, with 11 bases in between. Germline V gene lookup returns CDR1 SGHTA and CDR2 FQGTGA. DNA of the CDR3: TGTGCCAGCAGCTTAATCCGGGGGCCGAATTCACCCCTCCACTTT. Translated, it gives CASSLIRGPNSPLHF.

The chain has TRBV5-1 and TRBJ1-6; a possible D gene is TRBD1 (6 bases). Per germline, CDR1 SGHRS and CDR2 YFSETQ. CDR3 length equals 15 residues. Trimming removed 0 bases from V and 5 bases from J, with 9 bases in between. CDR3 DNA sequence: TGCGCCAGCAGCTTGGGGACAGCCGATAATTCACCCCTCCACTTT. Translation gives CASSLGTADNSPLHF.

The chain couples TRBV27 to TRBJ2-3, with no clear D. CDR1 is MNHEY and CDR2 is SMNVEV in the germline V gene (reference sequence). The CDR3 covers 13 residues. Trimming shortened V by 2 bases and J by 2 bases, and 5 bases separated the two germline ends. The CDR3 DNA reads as TGTGCCAGCAGTTTAGACAACACAGATACGCAGTATTTT. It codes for CASSLDNTDTQYF.

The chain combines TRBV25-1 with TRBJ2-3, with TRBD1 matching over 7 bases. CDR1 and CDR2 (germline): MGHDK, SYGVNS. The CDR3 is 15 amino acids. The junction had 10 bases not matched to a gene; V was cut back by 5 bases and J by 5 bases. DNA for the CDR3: TGTGCCAGCAGTAAACAGGGGATATTAAAAGATACGCAGTATTTT. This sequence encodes CASSKQGILKDTQYF.

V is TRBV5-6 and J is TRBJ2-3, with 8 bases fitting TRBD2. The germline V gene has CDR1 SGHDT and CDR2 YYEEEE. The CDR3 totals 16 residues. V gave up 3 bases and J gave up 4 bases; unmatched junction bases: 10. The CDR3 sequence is CASSSTSGANPDTQYF. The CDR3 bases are TGTGCCAGCAGCTCCACTAGCGGAGCAAACCCAGATACGCAGTATTTT.

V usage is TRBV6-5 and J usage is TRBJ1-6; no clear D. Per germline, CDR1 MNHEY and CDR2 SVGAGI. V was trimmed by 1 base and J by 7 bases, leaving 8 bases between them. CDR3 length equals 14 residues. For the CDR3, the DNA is TGTGCCAGCAGTTACTTGACGGTCAATTCACCCCTCCACTTT. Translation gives CASSYLTVNSPLHF.

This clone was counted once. The CDR3 DNA sequence: TGTGCCTCCGGGGCAGGGTGGACCTACGAGCAGTACTTC. It is translated as CASGAGWTYEQYF. The chain carries TRBV12-3 or TRBV12-4 and TRBJ2-7; D is tentatively TRBD1 or TRBD2 (5 bases each). This CDR3 is built from 13 residues. Trimming took 11 bases from V and 2 from J, leaving 16 bases between them.